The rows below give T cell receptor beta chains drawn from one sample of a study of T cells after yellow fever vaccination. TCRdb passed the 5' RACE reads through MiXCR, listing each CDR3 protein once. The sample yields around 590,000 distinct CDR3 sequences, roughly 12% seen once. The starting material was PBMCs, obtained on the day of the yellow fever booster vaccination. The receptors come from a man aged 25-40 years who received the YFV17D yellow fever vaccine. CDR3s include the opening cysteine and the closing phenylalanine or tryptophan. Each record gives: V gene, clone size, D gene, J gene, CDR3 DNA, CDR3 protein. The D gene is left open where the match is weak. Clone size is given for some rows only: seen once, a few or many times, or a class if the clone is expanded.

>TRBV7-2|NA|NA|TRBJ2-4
TGTGCCAGCAGTGCGGCGGAGGCAGGGATCATTCAGTACTTC
CASSAAEAGIIQYF
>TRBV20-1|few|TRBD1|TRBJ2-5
TGCAGTGCTAGAGATTTAGGGACAGGGGCGCAAGAGACCCAGTACTTC
CSARDLGTGAQETQYF
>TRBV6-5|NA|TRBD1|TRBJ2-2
TGTGCCAGCAGTACTCATTGGACAGGGGTAGCCGGGGAGCTGTTTTTT
CASSTHWTGVAGELFF
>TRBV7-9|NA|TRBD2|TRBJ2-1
TGTGCCAGCAGCTATGGGACTAGGAAAAATGAGCAGTTCTTC
CASSYGTRKNEQFF
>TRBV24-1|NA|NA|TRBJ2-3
TGTGCTTCCGGGATGGAAGATACGCAGTATTTT
CASGMEDTQYF
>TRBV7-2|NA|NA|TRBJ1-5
TGTGCCAGCACCAAGGGGAAGGGTCCACAGCCCCAGCATTTT
CASTKGKGPQPQHF
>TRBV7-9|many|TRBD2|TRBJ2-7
TGTGCCAGCAGCCGGACTAGCGGGACCCACGAGCAGTACTTC
CASSRTSGTHEQYF
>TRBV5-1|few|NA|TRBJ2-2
TGCGCCAGCAGCTTGGAAATCCCCGACACCGGGGAGCTGTTTTTT
CASSLEIPDTGELFF
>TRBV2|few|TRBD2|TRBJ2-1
TGTGCCAGCAGGCAAAGCGGGAGCTCCTACAATGAGCAGTTCTTC
CASRQSGSSYNEQFF
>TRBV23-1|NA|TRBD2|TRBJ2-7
TGCGCCAGCAGCCCGACCGGGAGGACCCCCTACGAGCAGTACTTC
CASSPTGRTPYEQYF
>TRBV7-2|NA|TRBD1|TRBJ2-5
TGTGCCAGCAGCTTCATTCTGGGACAGCGACACCAAGAGACCCAGTACTTC
CASSFILGQRHQETQYF
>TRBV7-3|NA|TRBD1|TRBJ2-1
TGTGCCAGCAGCCCTCGGACAGGGGGGGATGAGCAGTTCTTC
CASSPRTGGDEQFF
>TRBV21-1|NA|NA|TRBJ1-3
TGTGCCAGCAGCACGCCACAGGCAAGCCGGGACACCATATATTTT
CASSTPQASRDTIYF
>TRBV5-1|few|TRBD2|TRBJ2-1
TGCGCCAGCAGCTTGGCCGGGGCGGGAGAGGGTGAGCAGTTCTTC
CASSLAGAGEGEQFF
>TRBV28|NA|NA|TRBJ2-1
TGTGCCTCGACCGCGGCGGGGAGTCTCAATGAGCAGTTCTTC
CASTAAGSLNEQFF
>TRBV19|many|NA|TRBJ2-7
TGTGCCAGTAGCAGTTTCCAGGGGGTCGGGAGCTACGAGCAGTACTTC
CASSSFQGVGSYEQYF
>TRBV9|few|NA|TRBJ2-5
TGTGCCAGCAGCGTAAGCCCGGGGCGAGAGACCCAGTACTTC
CASSVSPGRETQYF
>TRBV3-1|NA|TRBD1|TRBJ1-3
TGTGCCAGCAGCCAAGAAGGCAGGGGGCTTGGGGCCATATATTTT
CASSQEGRGLGAIYF
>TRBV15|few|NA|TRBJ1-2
TGTGCCACCAGCGAGGAGGCAGCCCCCAACTATGGCTACACCTTC
CATSEEAAPNYGYTF
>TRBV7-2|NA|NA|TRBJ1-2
TGTGCCAGCAGCCGACCCGCTAACTATGGCTACACCTTC
CASSRPANYGYTF
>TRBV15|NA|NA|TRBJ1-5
TGTGCCACCAGCGGGGTCAATCAGCCCCAGCATTTT
CATSGVNQPQHF
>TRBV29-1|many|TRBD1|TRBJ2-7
TGCAGCGTTGAAGATATAAGGCAGGGGGCGAAAGAGCAGTACTTC
CSVEDIRQGAKEQYF
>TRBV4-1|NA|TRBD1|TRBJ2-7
TGCGCCAGCAGCCAAGAGGCAAGGGGGCGTGAGCAGTACTTC
CASSQEARGREQYF
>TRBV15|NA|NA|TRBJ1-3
TGTGCCACCAGCAGAGTGCCAGGGTCTGGAAACACCATATATTTT
CATSRVPGSGNTIYF
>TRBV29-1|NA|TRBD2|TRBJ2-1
TGCAGCGTTGTTAGCGGGAGGGGGAGCAATGAGCAGTTCTTC
CSVVSGRGSNEQFF
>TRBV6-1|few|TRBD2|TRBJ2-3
TGTGCCAGCATCCCCAAGGGACTAGCGGGAGGAGATACGCAGTATTTT
CASIPKGLAGGDTQYF
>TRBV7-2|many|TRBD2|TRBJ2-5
TGTGCCAGCAGCCGAGAATCGGGAGGGCCGTGGGAGACCCAGTACTTC
CASSRESGGPWETQYF
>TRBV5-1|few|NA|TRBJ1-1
TGCGCCAGCAGGGCCGTGAACACTGAAGCTTTCTTT
CASRAVNTEAFF
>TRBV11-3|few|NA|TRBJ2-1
TGTGCCAGCAGCTTAGGCGAGAGAAATGAGCAGTTCTTC
CASSLGERNEQFF
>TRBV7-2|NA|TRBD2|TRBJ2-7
TGTGCCAGCAGCAAAATAGCGGGGCCCTACGAGCAGTACTTC
CASSKIAGPYEQYF
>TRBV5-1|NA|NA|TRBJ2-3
TGCGCCAGCAGCTTACCTTGGCTAGCAACAGATACGCAGTATTTT
CASSLPWLATDTQYF
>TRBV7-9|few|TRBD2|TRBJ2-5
TGTGCCACCCGTCGGGGGGAGATAGAGACCCAGTACTTC
CATRRGEIETQYF
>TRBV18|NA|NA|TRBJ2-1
TGTGCCAGCTCATCTCGGGAGCAGGGGCAGTTCTTC
CASSSREQGQFF
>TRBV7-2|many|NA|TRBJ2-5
TGTGCCAGCAGCGCCCTCAGAGAGACCCAGTACTTC
CASSALRETQYF
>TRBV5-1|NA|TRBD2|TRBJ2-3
TGCGCCAGCAGCTCCGGGACTAGCGGGGGTAGCACAGATACGCAGTATTTT
CASSSGTSGGSTDTQYF
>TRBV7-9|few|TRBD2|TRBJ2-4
TGTGCCAGCAGCTTAACTAGCGGGACATCCCTTCAGTACTTC
CASSLTSGTSLQYF
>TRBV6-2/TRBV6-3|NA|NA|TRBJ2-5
TGTGCCAGCAGTGATTCCGTGGGGAGCCAGTACTTC
CASSDSVGSQYF
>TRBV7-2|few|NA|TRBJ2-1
TGTGCCAGCAGCTTAGCGCTCTATGAGCAGTTCTTC
CASSLALYEQFF
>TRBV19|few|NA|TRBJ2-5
TGTGCCAGTAGTAGGGTCAGGGACCAAGAGACCCAGTACTTC
CASSRVRDQETQYF
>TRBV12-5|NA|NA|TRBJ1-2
TGTGCTAGTGGTTTTTCCACGCCCGGGCAACCCCCGGACTATGGCTACACCTTC
CASGFSTPGQPPDYGYTF
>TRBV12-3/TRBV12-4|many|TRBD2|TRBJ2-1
TGTGCCAGCCCGCCTGACGGGAGGGCATACAATGAGCAGTTCTTC
CASPPDGRAYNEQFF
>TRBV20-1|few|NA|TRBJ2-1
TGCAGTGCTAGCGTTGGGGGCAATGAGCAGTTCTTC
CSASVGGNEQFF
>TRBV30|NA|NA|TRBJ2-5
TGTGCCTGGACGCTGAGTGTTGGGACCCAGTACTTC
CAWTLSVGTQYF
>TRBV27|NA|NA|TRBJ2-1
TGTGCCAGCAGTTTATCGGCTCTCACGCAAGGCAATGAGCAGTTCTTC
CASSLSALTQGNEQFF
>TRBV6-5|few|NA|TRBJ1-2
TGTGCCAGCACCACAGGGAATGGCTACACCTTC
CASTTGNGYTF
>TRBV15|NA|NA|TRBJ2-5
TGTGCCACCAGCAGAGGTTTCCCAGAGACCCAGTACTTC
CATSRGFPETQYF
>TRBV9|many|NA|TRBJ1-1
TGTGCCAGCAGCGTAGACCCGCAGAACACTGAAGCTTTCTTT
CASSVDPQNTEAFF
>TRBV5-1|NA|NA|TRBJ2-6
TGCGCCAGCACGTGGGACTCTGGGGCCAACGTCCTGACTTTC
CASTWDSGANVLTF
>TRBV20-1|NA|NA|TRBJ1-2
TGCAGTGCTAGAGATACTTCTCCGGGGGTTCCTGGCTACACCTTC
CSARDTSPGVPGYTF
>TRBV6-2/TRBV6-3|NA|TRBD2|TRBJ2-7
TGTGCCAGCAGGGAACGACTAGCGGACCCCTACGAGCAGTACTTC
CASRERLADPYEQYF
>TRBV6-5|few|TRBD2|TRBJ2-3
TGTGCCAGCAGTTACAGCGCGGGAGGGGTGGCAGATACGCAGTATTTT
CASSYSAGGVADTQYF
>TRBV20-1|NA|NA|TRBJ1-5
TGCAGTGCTCGGGACGACTGGGGTCAGCCCCAGCATTTT
CSARDDWGQPQHF
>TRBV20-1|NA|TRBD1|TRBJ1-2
TGCAGTGCTGTACGACAGGGGGGCTATGGCTACACCTTC
CSAVRQGGYGYTF
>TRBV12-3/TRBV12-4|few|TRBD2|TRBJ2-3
TGTGCCAGCAGAGGGGGACTAGCAGGCACCTTTAACACAGATACGCAGTATTTT
CASRGGLAGTFNTDTQYF
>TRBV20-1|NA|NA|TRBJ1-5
TGCTGTGCTAGAAAATTCTCTTCGGGGGGTCCTCGGCCCCAGCATTTT
CCARKFSSGGPRPQHF
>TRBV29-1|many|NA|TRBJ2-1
TGCAGCGTTGAAGGCGGCTCGAGCTCCTACAATGAGCAGTTCTTC
CSVEGGSSSYNEQFF
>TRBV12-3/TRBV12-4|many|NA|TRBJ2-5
TGTGCCAGCAGTTTATTGGCCGGTCAAGAGACCCAGTACTTC
CASSLLAGQETQYF